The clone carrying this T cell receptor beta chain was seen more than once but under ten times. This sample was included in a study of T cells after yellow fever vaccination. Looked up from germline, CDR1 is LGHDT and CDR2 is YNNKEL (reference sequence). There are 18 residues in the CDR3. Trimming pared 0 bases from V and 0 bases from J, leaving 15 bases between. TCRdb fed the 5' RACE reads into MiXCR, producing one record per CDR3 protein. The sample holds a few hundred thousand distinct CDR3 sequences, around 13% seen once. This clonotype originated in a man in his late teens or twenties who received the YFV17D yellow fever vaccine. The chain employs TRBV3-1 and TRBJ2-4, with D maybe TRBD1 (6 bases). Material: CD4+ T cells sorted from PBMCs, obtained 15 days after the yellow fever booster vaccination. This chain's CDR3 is CASSQELRQALAKNIQYF. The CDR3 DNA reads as TGTGCCAGCAGCCAAGAACTAAGACAGGCTTTAGCCAAAAACATTCAGTACTTC.